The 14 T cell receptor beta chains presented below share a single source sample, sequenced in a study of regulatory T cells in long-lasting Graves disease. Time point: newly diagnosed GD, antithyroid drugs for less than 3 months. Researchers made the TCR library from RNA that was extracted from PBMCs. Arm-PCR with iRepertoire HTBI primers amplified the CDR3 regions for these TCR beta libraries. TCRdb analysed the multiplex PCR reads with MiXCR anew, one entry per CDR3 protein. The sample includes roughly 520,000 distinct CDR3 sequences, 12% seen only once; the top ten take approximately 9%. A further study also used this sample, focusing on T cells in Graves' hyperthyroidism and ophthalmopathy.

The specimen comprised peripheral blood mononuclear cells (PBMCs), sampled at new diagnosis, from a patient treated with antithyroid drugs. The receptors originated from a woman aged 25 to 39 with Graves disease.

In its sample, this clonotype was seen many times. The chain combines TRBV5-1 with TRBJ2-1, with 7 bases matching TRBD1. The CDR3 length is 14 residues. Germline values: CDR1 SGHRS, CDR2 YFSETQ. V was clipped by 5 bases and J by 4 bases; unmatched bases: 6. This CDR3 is CASSQDRAYNEQFF. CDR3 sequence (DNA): TGCGCCAGCAGTCAAGACAGGGCGTACAATGAGCAGTTCTTC. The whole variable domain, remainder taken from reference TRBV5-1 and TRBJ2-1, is KAGVTQTPRYLIKTRGQQVTLSCSPISGHRSVSWYQQTPGQGLQFLFEYFSETQRNKGNFPGRFSGRQFSNSRSEMNVSTLELGDSALYLCASSQDRAYNEQFFGPGTRLTVL.

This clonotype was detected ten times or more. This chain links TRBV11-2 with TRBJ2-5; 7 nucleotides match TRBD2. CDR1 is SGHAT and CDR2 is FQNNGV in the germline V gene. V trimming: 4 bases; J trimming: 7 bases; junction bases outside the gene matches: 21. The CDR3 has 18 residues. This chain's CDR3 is CASSSVGGTGLTVRTQYF. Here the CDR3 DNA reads TGTGCCAGCAGCTCCGTCGGGGGGACGGGACTTACCGTAAGGACCCAGTACTTC.

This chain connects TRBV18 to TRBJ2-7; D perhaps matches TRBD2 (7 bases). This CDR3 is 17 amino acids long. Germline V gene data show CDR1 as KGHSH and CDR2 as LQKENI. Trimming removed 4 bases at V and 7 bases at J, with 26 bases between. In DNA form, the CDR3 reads TGTGCCAGCTCACAACTATTAGGGGGGGCCACCCGGGAGGAGCAGTACTTC. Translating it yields CASSQLLGGATREEQYF.

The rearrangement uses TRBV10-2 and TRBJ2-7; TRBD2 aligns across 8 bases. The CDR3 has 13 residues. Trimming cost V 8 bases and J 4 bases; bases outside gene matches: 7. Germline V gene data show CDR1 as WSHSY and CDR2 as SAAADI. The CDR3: CASRGRFLYEQYF. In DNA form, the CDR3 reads TGCGCCAGCCGCGGGAGGTTCTTATACGAGCAGTACTTC.

CDR3 nucleotides: TGCGCCAGCAGCTTCCGGGACAGGGGACCATACGAGCAGTACTTC. Protein: CASSFRDRGPYEQYF. The chain links TRBV4-1 to TRBJ2-7, with TRBD1 identical over 10 bases. Germline CDR1 MGHRA, CDR2 YSYEKL. V lost 5 bases, J lost 4 bases, and 8 bases stayed unmatched. The CDR3 covers 15 residues.

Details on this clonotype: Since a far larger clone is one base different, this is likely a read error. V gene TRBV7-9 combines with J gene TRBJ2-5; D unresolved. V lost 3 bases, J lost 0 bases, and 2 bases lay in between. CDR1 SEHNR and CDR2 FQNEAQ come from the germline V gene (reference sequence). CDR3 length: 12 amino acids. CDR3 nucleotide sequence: TGTGCCAGCAGCTTCTACCAAGAGACCCAGTACTTC. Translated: CASSFYQETQYF.

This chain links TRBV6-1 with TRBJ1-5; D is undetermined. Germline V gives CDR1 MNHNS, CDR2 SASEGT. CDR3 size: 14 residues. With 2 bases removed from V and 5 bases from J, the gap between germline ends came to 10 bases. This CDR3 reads CASSEKPIYQPQHF. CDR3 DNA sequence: TGTGCCAGCAGTGAAAAACCGATATATCAGCCCCAGCATTTT.

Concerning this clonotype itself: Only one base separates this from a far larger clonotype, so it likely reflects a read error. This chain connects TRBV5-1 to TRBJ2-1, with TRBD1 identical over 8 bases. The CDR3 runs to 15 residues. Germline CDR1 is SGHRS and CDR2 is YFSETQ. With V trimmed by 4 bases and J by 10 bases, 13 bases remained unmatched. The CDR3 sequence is CASSHPDQGAYEQFF. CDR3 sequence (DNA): TGCGCCAGCAGCCACCCCGACCAGGGGGCTTACGAGCAGTTCTTC.

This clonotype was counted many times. The chain's CDR3 is CASSPHSGRGYNEQFF. CDR3 nucleotides: TGTGCCAGCAGTCCTCATAGCGGGAGGGGTTACAATGAGCAGTTCTTC. The chain uses TRBV28 and TRBJ2-1; 11 bases line up with TRBD2. The CDR3 sequence is 16 residues long. V lost 5 bases, J lost 4 bases, and 7 bases stayed unmatched. CDR1 is MDHEN and CDR2 is SYDVKM in the germline V gene. The full variable domain, its missing parts supplied by reference TRBV28 and TRBJ2-1, is DVKVTQSSRYLVKRTGEKVFLECVQDMDHENMFWYRQDPGLGLRLIYFSYDVKMKEKGDIPEGYSVSREKKERFSLILESASTNQTSMYLCASSPHSGRGYNEQFFGPGTRLTVL.

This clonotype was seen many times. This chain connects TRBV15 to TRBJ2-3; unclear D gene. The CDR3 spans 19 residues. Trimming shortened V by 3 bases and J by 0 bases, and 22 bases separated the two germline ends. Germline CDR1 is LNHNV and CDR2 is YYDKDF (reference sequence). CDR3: CATSSSRPGIYASTDTQYF. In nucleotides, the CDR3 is TGTGCCACCAGCAGTTCTCGCCCTGGGATCTACGCTAGCACAGATACGCAGTATTTT.

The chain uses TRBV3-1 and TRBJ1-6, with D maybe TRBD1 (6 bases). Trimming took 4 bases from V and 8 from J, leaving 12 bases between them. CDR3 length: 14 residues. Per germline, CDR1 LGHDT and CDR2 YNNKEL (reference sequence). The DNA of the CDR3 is TGTGCCAGCAGCCCGACAGGTTGGGATTCACCCCTCCACTTT. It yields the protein CASSPTGWDSPLHF.

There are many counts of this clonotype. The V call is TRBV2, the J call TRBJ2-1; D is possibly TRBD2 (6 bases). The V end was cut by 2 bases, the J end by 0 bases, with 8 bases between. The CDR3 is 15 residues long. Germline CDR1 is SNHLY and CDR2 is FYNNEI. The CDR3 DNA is TGTGCCAGCAGTGAACAGGGAGGCTCCTACAATGAGCAGTTCTTC. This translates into CASSEQGGSYNEQFF.

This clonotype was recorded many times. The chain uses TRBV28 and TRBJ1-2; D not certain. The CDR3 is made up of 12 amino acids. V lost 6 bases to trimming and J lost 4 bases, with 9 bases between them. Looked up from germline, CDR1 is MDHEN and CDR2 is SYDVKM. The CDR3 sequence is CASRTALYGYTF. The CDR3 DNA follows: TGTGCCAGCAGGACCGCCCTCTATGGCTACACCTTC.

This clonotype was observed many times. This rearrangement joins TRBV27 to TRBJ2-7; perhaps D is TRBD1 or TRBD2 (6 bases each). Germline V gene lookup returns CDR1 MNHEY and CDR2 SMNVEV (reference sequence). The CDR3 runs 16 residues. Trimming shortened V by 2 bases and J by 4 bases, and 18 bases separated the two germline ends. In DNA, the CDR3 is TGTGCCAGCAGTTTACCACTCAAGGGGGGCCCATACGAGCAGTACTTC. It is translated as CASSLPLKGGPYEQYF.